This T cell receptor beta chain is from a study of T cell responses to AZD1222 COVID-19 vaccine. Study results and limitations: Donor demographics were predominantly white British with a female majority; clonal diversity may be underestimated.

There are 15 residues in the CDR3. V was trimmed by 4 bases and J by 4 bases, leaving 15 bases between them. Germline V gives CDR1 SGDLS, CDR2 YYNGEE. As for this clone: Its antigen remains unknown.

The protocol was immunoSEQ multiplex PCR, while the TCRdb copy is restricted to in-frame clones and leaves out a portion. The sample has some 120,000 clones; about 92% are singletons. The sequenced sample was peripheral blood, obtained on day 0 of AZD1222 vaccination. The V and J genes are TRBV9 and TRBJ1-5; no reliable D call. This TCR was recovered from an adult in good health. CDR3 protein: CASSSGNSLNQPQHF. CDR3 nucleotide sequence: TGTGCCAGCAGCAGCGGGAACAGCCTGAATCAGCCCCAGCATTTT.